This T cell receptor (beta chain) comes out of a study of T cell repertoires in cytomegalovirus infection. TCRdb fed the reads into MiXCR, producing one record per CDR3 protein. This sample yields roughly 920,000 distinct CDR3 sequences, of which roughly 31% are seen a single time; around an eighth belongs to the top ten. CDR1 is MNHEY, CDR2 SMNVEV, per germline (reference sequence). V gave up 5 bases and J gave up 8 bases, with 19 bases separating them. The CDR3 runs to 15 residues. This clonotype was seen at least ten times. The antigen remains unidentified. The sequenced sample was cultured CD8+ T cells from PBMCs, obtained from culture after CMV antigen stimulation. The chain employs TRBV27 and TRBJ2-4, with D tentatively TRBD1 (6 bases). This sequence originates from a human donor in good health (CMV status not recorded). Some clones in this sample may be carry-over from other donors' samples. CDR3 amino acids: CASSPRGRKGDIQYF. CDR3 in DNA: TGTGCCAGCAGTCCTCGCGGCAGGAAGGGGGACATTCAGTACTTC.